The 27 T cell receptor beta chains below all came from one sample that was sequenced in a study of tumor-infiltrating lymphocytes in primary liver carcinoma. Unsorted whole blood supplied the RNA, and germline DNA was extracted too. Priming with a constant-region primer yielded TCR beta cDNA from roughly 0.45 ug total RNA. Each TCR beta library was derived from three nested multiplex PCR rounds that employed slightly modified ARM-PCR. The first two PCR rounds, approximately 10 cycles each, used TRBV1-TRBV30 forward primers and a C-beta reverse primer. MiXCR was run by TCRdb on the multiplex PCR reads, yielding one entry per CDR3 protein. Of about 320,000 distinct CDR3 sequences in the sample, around three fifths are singletons; the top ten hold over 15%. Sample: peripheral blood. The receptors were gathered from a woman in her 30s with primary liver carcinoma and hepatitis B virus infection.

This clonotype was seen only a few times. This sequence joins TRBV6-1 and TRBJ2-3; D is possibly TRBD1 or TRBD2 (5 bases each). Germline values: CDR1 MNHNS, CDR2 SASEGT. This CDR3 has 12 residues. Trimming removed 5 bases from V and 9 bases from J, with 12 bases in between. The CDR3 is CASSKEGRTQYF. The CDR3 coding sequence is TGTGCCAGCAGTAAAGAGGGGAGAACGCAGTATTTT.

Regarding this clonotype: The CDR3 does not end in the conserved phenylalanine or tryptophan, so this is likely a read error. The chain recombines TRBV4-2 with TRBJ2-1, with a tentative D call TRBD2 (5 bases). This CDR3 has 13 amino acids. Germline V gene lookup returns CDR1 LGHNA and CDR2 YNFKEQ. As DNA, the CDR3 is TGTGCTAGCAGCACGGGAAGGGACAATGAGCAGTTCTTA. As protein: CASSTGRDNEQFL.

This clonotype was found a few times. Germline and junction disagree at one end, which may indicate a read error. The V call is TRBV4-3, the J call TRBJ2-6; a weak D match, TRBD1 (6 bases). The CDR3 spans 16 residues. Germline V CDR1 and CDR2: LGHNA, YSLEER. CDR3 DNA sequence: TGCGCCAGTAGCCAAACAGGGAATACTGGGGCCAACGTCCTGACTTTC. It encodes CASSQTGNTGANVLTF.

This clonotype was picked up many times. The chain employs TRBV29-1 and TRBJ2-7; D not resolved. Trimming left V 6 bases short and J 2 bases short, with 11 bases between. Germline CDR1 is SQVTM and CDR2 is ANQGSEA. This CDR3 has 12 residues. CDR3 loop: CSVRLGAYEQYF. The CDR3 DNA reads as TGCAGCGTCCGGCTGGGTGCCTACGAGCAGTACTTC.

On this clonotype itself: Germline and junction disagree at one end, which may indicate a read error. The chain carries TRBV28 and TRBJ2-3; D is uncertain. From germline, CDR1 is MDHEN and CDR2 SYDVKM. The CDR3 has 11 amino acids. This CDR3 reads CASSSPDTQCF. Written as DNA, the CDR3 is TGTGCCAGCAGTTCGCCAGATACGCAGTGTTTT.

This chain links TRBV6-2 or TRBV6-3 with TRBJ2-1; D gene ambiguous. With 4 bases removed from V and 7 bases from J, the gap between germline ends came to 14 bases. Germline CDR1 MNHEY, CDR2 SVGEGT. This CDR3 has 14 amino acids. CDR3 sequence: CASSLWVSRNEQFF. The CDR3 DNA is TGTGCCAGCAGTTTGTGGGTCTCGAGAAATGAGCAGTTCTTC.

This clonotype was counted only a few times. The chain employs TRBV7-9 and TRBJ1-4; D not certain. The CDR3 runs to 12 residues. With 5 bases removed from V and 9 bases from J, the gap between germline ends came to 10 bases. The germline V gene has CDR1 SEHNR and CDR2 FQNEAQ (reference sequence). CDR3 DNA sequence: TGTGCCAGCAGCCCATTGGACCAAAAACTGTTTTTT. Its translation is CASSPLDQKLFF.

J is TRBJ2-1 and V is TRBV11-2, with D maybe TRBD2 (5 bases). CDR1 SGHAT and CDR2 FQNNGV come from the germline V gene. The V gene lost 9 bases and the J gene lost 3 bases, with 6 bases spanning the gap. CDR3 length equals 11 residues. CDR3 loop: CARSGYNEQFF. Written as DNA, the CDR3 is TGTGCCAGGAGCGGCTACAATGAGCAGTTCTTC.

The chain carries TRBV28 and TRBJ1-2; 10 bases align to TRBD1. Germline V gene sequence: CDR1 MDHEN, CDR2 SYDVKM. The CDR3 extends over 14 amino acids. Germline trimming cut 6 bases from V and 4 bases from J; bases unmatched to any gene: 5. The CDR3 DNA reads TGTGCCAGCAGGCCTCGGGACAGGGGCTATGGCTACACCTTC. Its protein is CASRPRDRGYGYTF.

The V gene is TRBV11-2, the J gene TRBJ2-1, with 8 bases identical to TRBD2. V gave up 6 bases and J gave up 15 bases; unmatched junction bases: 19. The CDR3 loop spans 15 amino acids. Germline V CDR1 and CDR2: SGHAT, FQNNGV. The CDR3 region has the DNA TGTGCCAGCAGGGCGGGACTAGGCTCCTACAATGTGCTGTTCTTC. Translating gives CASRAGLGSYNVLFF.

There are many counts of this clonotype. This chain links TRBV29-1 with TRBJ1-2; TRBD1 might be the D (6 bases). The germline V gene has CDR1 SQVTM and CDR2 ANQGSEA. This CDR3 has 12 amino acids. V lost 6 bases and J 8 bases, leaving 16 bases between the germline ends. The CDR3 spells CSVATGMGGYTF. CDR3 in DNA: TGCAGCGTCGCTACAGGGATGGGCGGCTACACCTTC.

With respect to this clonotype: A read error may be the cause here, since a much bigger clone is one base away. The chain is built from TRBV6-6 and TRBJ2-7; no reliable D call. The CDR3 contains 11 residues. Trimming pared 7 bases from V and 2 bases from J, leaving 6 bases between. Germline V gene sequence: CDR1 MNHNY, CDR2 SVGAGI (reference sequence). The CDR3 is CASTRAYEQYF. DNA of the CDR3: TGTGCCAGCACCAGAGCCTACGAGCAGTACTTC.

Notes on this clonotype: Compared with germline, one end of the junction differs, possibly owing to a read error. J is TRBJ2-7 and V is TRBV11-3; 7 positions match TRBD1. The germline V gene has CDR1 SGHNT and CDR2 YENEEA. The CDR3 loop spans 15 amino acids. The CDR3 loop is CASSTGTESPYKQYF. CDR3 bases: TGTGCCAGCAGCACAGGGACAGAGAGCCCCTACAAGCAGTACTTC.

Details on this clonotype: One base away lies a much larger clone, so this may be a sequencing read error. This sequence joins TRBV6-5 and TRBJ2-4; the match to TRBD2 covers 7 bases. The CDR3 consists of 14 residues. V was clipped by 10 bases and J by 7 bases; unmatched bases: 13. Germline CDR1 reads MNHEY; CDR2 reads SVGAGI. CDR3 coding DNA: TGTGCCAACAGCCCGGGAGGCCGGGGGAACATTCAGTACTTC. This translates into CANSPGGRGNIQYF.

The chain recombines TRBV5-1 with TRBJ2-7; 9 nucleotides agree with TRBD1. Germline V CDR1 and CDR2: SGHRS, YFSETQ. J lost 5 bases, V lost 8 bases, and 17 bases had no gene match. The CDR3 sequence is 16 residues long. CDR3 DNA: TGCGCCAGTAGACAACAATTCGACAGGGGGGGCGACGAGCAGTACTTC. Its translation is CASRQQFDRGGDEQYF.

On this clonotype itself: The junction departs from germline at one end; a sequencing error may be responsible. This CDR3 reads CTSSQGVRQPLHF. CDR3 nucleotides: TGCACCAGCAGCCAAGGGGTACGACAACCCCTCCACTTT. V usage is TRBV4-1 and J usage is TRBJ1-6, with D possibly being TRBD1 (5 bases). Germline CDR1 reads MGHRA; CDR2 reads YSYEKL. The CDR3 is 13 amino acids.

Concerning this clonotype: Compared with germline, one end of the junction differs, possibly owing to a read error. The chain couples TRBV7-9 to TRBJ1-1; 12 positions agree with TRBD1. The V gene's germline CDR1 is SEHNR and CDR2 FQNEAQ (reference sequence). There are 16 residues in the CDR3. DNA for the CDR3: TGTGCCAGCAGCCCTCCGGGACAGGGGGCGAACACTAAAGCTTTCTTT. Amino acid sequence: CASSPPGQGANTKAFF.

On this clonotype: No conserved phenylalanine or tryptophan ends this CDR3, so it is likely a read error. Because the CDR3's place on the DNA is in doubt, the DNA is left out and the CDR3 is given as listed by TCRdb. The CDR3 spells CASSLSRYEHFL. The chain couples TRBV12-3 or TRBV12-4 to TRBJ2-1. With termini counted, the CDR3 has 12 amino acids.

This rearrangement joins TRBV30 to TRBJ1-6; possible D gene TRBD1, 5 bases. The germline V gene encodes CDR1 GTSNPN and CDR2 SVGIG (reference sequence). The V end was cut by 0 bases, the J end by 10 bases, with 16 bases between. This CDR3 contains 15 residues. CDR3: CAWSVGLGLSSPLHF. The CDR3, as DNA: TGTGCCTGGAGTGTGGGCTTGGGGCTTTCCTCACCCCTCCACTTT.

This clonotype was seen once. A clone one base away is much larger, so this may be a read error. The conserved phenylalanine or tryptophan is not found at the CDR3 terminus, so this likely reflects a read error. The chain links TRBV5-4 to TRBJ2-5; D may be TRBD2 (6 bases). Trimming cost V 5 bases and J 2 bases, with 16 bases left between them. There are 15 residues in the CDR3. The germline V gene has CDR1 SGHNT and CDR2 YYREEE (reference sequence). The DNA of the CDR3 is TGTGCCAGCAGGGACTCGCGGGGAAGTCAAGAGACCCAGTACTTA. Protein sequence: CASRDSRGSQETQYL.

The J gene is TRBJ2-1, the V gene TRBV11-2; D remains unclear. Germline lookup yields CDR1 SGHAT and CDR2 FQNNGV. The V end lost 0 bases, the J end lost 13 bases, and 16 bases lay between the germline ends. The CDR3 extends over 14 amino acids. CDR3 sequence reads: CASSLERTTNVQFF. CDR3 in DNA: TGTGCCAGCAGCTTAGAAAGGACGACCAATGTACAGTTCTTC.

On this clonotype: Relative to the germline gene, one junction end is altered; a read error may explain this. The chain has TRBV5-4 and TRBJ1-2, with D tentatively TRBD1 (5 bases). The V gene's germline CDR1 is SGHNT and CDR2 YYREEE (reference sequence). CDR3 length: 14 residues. CDR3 in amino acids: CASGLGGDRYGYTF. CDR3 DNA sequence: TGTGCCAGCGGCTTAGGAGGGGATCGGTATGGCTACACCTTC.

Points on this clonotype: Here the CDR3 omits its conserved ending phenylalanine or tryptophan, so a read error is the likely source. The chain has TRBV12-3 or TRBV12-4 and TRBJ2-1; TRBD2 matches 11 bases. CDR3 size: 19 residues. V shed 5 bases and J 1 base; nucleotides not matched to a gene: 13. CDR3 sequence reads: CASSLGDILAGGSYNEQFL. The DNA of the CDR3 is TGTGCCAGCAGTCTGGGGGATATCTTAGCGGGAGGGTCCTACAATGAGCAGTTCCTC.

This chain uses TRBV14 with TRBJ2-5, with a tentative D call TRBD1 (5 bases). V was shortened by 4 bases and J by 4 bases, with 16 bases between the two germline ends. Looked up from germline, CDR1 is SGHDN and CDR2 is FVKESK. CDR3 length: 15 amino acids. The CDR3 region is CASSPASAGSETQYF. The CDR3 nucleotides are TGTGCCAGCAGCCCGGCTTCGGCAGGGTCAGAGACCCAGTACTTC.

This clonotype was seen a handful of times. V is TRBV30 and J is TRBJ2-1, with 12 bases lining up with TRBD2. V shed 2 bases, J shed 9 bases, and the junction held 5 bases outside the gene matches. The length of the CDR3 is 14 residues. From germline, CDR1 is GTSNPN and CDR2 SVGIG (reference sequence). The CDR3 region has the DNA TGTGCCTGGAGTATTCTAGCGGGAGGGACTGAGCAGTTCTTC. It yields the protein CAWSILAGGTEQFF.

Concerning this clonotype: This may arise from a read error, as a much more abundant clone is one base away. V gene TRBV6-1 combines with J gene TRBJ2-7; D may be TRBD1 or TRBD2 (6 bases each). Between the trimmed V and J ends, which lost 7 bases and 4 bases, there was a span of 20 bases. The V gene's germline CDR1 is MNHNS and CDR2 SASEGT. The CDR3 is 15 amino acids. DNA for the CDR3: TGTGCCAGCATTACCCCTCGGGGGCGTCTGTACGAGCAGTACTTC. Its protein is CASITPRGRLYEQYF.

The sample holds one count of this clonotype. A much larger clone lies one base from this, so it may be a read error. V usage is TRBV12-3 or TRBV12-4 and J usage is TRBJ1-5; no clear D. This CDR3 contains 14 residues. The germline V and J ends were trimmed by 6 bases and 6 bases, with 15 bases remaining between them. The CDR3 DNA is TGTGCCAGCAGCCCCGTGTGGGGAAGTCAGCCCCAGCATTTT. It specifies CASSPVWGSQPQHF.